This is a list of T cell receptor beta chains from one sample in a study of human T cells and chemical hapten exposure. TCRdb independently ran MiXCR on the RACE reads; one entry per CDR3 protein. The sample holds 180,000 or so distinct CDR3 sequences; 20% to 25% are singletons and the top ten take under 2.5%. The sequencing used whole blood, collected in connection with sensitization to the hapten diphenylcyclopropenone (DPC). Receptors originate from a woman in her thirties or forties with alopecia areata. Some clones in this sample may be carry-over from other donors' samples. Both conserved end residues are trimmed from each CDR3. Size is omitted from some rows. Given values are once, few, many or a class for expanded clones.

>TRBV7-2|.
ASSPPPLDYEQY
>TRBV28|.
ASSPSPGSDKTQY
>TRBV20-1|.
SARVQGDQETQY
>TRBV6-2/TRBV6-3|.
ASSYLLGAHYNEQF
>TRBV7-9|.
APDTQY
>TRBV20-1|.
SAGSSNEKLF
>TRBV18|few
ASSPGTGYGYT
>TRBV27|few
ASRPSGTGVSYEQY
>TRBV29-1|few
SVATGGGTEAF
>TRBV7-9|.
ASSPLKTGPEQY
>TRBV30|few
AWSVPGPNTEAF
>TRBV27|.
ASSLPHTGYNEQF
>TRBV9|few
ASSANGVNNEQF
>TRBV7-6|.
ASSGRDSTNEKLF
>TRBV7-2|.
ASSLAGRGGRAPYEQY
>TRBV7-2|.
ASSALRDTQY
>TRBV27|few
ASAFFGGVPTPLH
>TRBV7-2|.
ASSSGNSYEQY
>TRBV12-3/TRBV12-4|.
ASSFGETGELF
>TRBV6-6|once
ASGRDRLNSPLH
>TRBV2|.
ASLGAGQETQY
>TRBV12-3/TRBV12-4|.
ASNLTGRRKTEAF
>TRBV4-1|.
ASSQDLIGGPGYT
>TRBV28|few
ASWRTAYNEQF
>TRBV4-1|.
ASSQALTSGRNEQY
>TRBV11-2|few
ASSVGWRGPQTGPNTGELF
>TRBV4-3|.
ASSQTGVGYGYT
>TRBV7-2|few
ASSLVASVSTDTQY
>TRBV6-6|.
ASSRTGLGGELF
>TRBV20-1|.
SARTGKDRYNEQF
>TRBV29-1|.
SVEGLANTDTQY
>TRBV10-3|few
AISAQGNTEAF
>TRBV12-3/TRBV12-4|.
ASNLNRGSNQPQH
>TRBV24-1|few
ATSDSGRPNEQF
>TRBV20-1|.
SARARARSSTDTQY
>TRBV2|few
ASSVGGGLRTDTQY
>TRBV29-1|.
SVEDSGLAGAGISTDTQY
>TRBV30|few
AWSVQGSVGETQY
>TRBV7-2|.
ASSRGTGGTEAF
>TRBV29-1|few
SVSVAGGSTDTQY
>TRBV29-1|few
SVGAGTTEAF
>TRBV20-1|few
SARLAGEGETQY
>TRBV9|.
ASSVAPFQETQY
>TRBV20-1|.
SATGLGTSTDTQY
>TRBV4-3|many
ASSTIGAVANEQF
>TRBV9|.
ASSPPGGSETQY
>TRBV7-2|.
ASSLGQAGHTGELF
>TRBV6-4|.
ASSQQANTEAF